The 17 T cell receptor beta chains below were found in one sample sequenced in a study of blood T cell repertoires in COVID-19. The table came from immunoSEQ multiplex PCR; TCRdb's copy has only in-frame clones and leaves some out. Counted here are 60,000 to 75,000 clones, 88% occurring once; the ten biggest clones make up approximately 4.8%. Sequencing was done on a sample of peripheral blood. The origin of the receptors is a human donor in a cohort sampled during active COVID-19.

CDR3 nucleotides: TGTGCCATCAGTGAGTCTCCACTGGGGGCCAGGGAAGGGGTGAACACTGAAGCTTTCTTT. The encoded protein is CAISESPLGAREGVNTEAFF. This chain connects TRBV10-3 to TRBJ1-1; a possible D gene is TRBD1 (6 bases). From germline, CDR1 is ENHRY and CDR2 SYGVKD. This CDR3 contains 20 residues. Trimming took 0 bases from V and 0 from J, leaving 23 bases between them.

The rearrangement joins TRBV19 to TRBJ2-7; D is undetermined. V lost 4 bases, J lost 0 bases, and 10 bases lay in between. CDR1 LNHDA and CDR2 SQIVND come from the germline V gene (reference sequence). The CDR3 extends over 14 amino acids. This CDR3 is CASSRAVSSYEQYF. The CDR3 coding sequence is TGTGCCAGTAGTAGGGCAGTGAGCTCCTACGAGCAGTACTTC.

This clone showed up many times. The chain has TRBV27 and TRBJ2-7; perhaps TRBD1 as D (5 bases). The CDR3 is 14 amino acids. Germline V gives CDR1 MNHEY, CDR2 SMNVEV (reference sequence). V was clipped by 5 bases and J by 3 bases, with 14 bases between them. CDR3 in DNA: TGTGCCAGCAGTCCCAGCGACAGCAACTACGAGCAGTACTTC. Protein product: CASSPSDSNYEQYF.

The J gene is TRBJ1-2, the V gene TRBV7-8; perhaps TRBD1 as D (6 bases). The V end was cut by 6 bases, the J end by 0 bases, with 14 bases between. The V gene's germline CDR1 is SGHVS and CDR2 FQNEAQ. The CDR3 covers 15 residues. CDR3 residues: CASSVGTPTNYGYTF. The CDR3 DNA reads TGTGCCAGCAGTGTAGGGACACCTACTAACTATGGCTACACCTTC.

The CDR3 sequence: CASSARGNQPQHF. CDR3 nucleotide sequence: TGTGCCAGCAGCGCCAGGGGTAATCAGCCCCAGCATTTT. This chain uses TRBV7-2 with TRBJ1-5, with D tentatively TRBD1 (6 bases). The germline V gene has CDR1 SGHTA and CDR2 FQGNSA. V shed 5 bases and J shed 4 bases, with 9 bases lying between them. This CDR3 has 13 residues.

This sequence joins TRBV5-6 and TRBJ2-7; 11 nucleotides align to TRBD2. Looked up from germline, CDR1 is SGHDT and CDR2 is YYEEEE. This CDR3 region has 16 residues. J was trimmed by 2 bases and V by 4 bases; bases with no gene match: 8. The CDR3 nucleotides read TGTGCCAGCAGCCCTCCTAGCGGGAGGCCGACCTACGAGCAGTACTTC. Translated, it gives CASSPPSGRPTYEQYF. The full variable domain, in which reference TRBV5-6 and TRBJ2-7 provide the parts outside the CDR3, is DAGVTQSPTHLIKTRGQQVTLRCSPKSGHDTVSWYQQALGQGPQFIFQYYEEEERQRGNFPDRFSGHQFPNYSSELNVNALLLGDSALYLCASSPPSGRPTYEQYFGPGTRLTVT.

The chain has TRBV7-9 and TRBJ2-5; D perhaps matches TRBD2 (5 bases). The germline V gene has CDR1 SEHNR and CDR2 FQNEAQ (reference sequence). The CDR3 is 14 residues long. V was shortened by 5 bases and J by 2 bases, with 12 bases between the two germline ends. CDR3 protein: CASSAEDWQETQYF. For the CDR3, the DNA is TGTGCCAGCAGCGCCGAGGACTGGCAAGAGACCCAGTACTTC.

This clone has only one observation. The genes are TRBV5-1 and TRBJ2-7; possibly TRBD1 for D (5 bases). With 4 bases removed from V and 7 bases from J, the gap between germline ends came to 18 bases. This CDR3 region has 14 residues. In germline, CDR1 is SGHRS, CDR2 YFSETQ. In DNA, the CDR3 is TGCGCCAGCAGCGAACAACAGGTTTTGGGGGAGCAGTACTTC. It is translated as CASSEQQVLGEQYF.

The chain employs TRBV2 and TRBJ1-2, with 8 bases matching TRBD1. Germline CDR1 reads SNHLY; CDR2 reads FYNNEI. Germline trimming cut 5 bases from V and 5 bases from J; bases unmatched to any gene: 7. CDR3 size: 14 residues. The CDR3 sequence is CASSREQGGYGYTF. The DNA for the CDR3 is TGTGCCAGCAGTAGGGAACAGGGGGGGTATGGCTACACCTTC.

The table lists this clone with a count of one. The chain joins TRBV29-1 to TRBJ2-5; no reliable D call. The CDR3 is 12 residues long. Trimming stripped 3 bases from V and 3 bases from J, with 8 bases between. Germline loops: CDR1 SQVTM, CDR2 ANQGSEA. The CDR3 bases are TGCAGCGTTGAGTCGCTAGAAGAGACCCAGTACTTC. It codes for CSVESLEETQYF.

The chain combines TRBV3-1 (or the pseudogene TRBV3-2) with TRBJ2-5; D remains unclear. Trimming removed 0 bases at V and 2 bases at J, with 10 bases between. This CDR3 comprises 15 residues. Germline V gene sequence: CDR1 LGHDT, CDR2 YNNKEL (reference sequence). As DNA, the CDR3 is TGTGCCAGCAGCCAAGATTTGCGTTGGCAAGAGACCCAGTACTTC. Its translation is CASSQDLRWQETQYF.

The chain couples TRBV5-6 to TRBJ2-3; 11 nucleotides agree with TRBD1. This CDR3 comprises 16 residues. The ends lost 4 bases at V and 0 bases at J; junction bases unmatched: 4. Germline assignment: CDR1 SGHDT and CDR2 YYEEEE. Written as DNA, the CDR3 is TGTGCCAGCAGCGGGACAGGGGGTAGGAGCACAGATACGCAGTATTTT. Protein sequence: CASSGTGGRSTDTQYF.

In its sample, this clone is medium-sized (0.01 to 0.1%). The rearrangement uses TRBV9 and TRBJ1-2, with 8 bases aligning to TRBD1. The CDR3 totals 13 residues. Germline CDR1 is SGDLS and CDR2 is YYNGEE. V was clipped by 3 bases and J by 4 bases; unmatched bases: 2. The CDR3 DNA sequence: TGTGCCAGCAGCGCAGGGACAGGCTATGGCTACACCTTC. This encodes CASSAGTGYGYTF. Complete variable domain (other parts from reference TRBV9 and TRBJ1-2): DSGVTQTPKHLITATGQRVTLRCSPRSGDLSVYWYQQSLDQGLQFLIQYYNGEERAKGNILERFSAQQFPDLHSELNLSSLELGDSALYFCASSAGTGYGYTFGSGTRLTVV.

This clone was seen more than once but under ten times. Here the CDR3 DNA reads TGTGCCAGCAGGTCAACCAGGGTATCCTCCTACGAGCAGTACTTC. As protein: CASRSTRVSSYEQYF. The chain employs TRBV27 and TRBJ2-7, with D perhaps TRBD1 (5 bases). Trimming took off 6 bases at V and 0 bases at J, with 15 bases between the two ends. Germline CDR1 reads MNHEY; CDR2 reads SMNVEV (reference sequence). This CDR3 is built from 15 residues.

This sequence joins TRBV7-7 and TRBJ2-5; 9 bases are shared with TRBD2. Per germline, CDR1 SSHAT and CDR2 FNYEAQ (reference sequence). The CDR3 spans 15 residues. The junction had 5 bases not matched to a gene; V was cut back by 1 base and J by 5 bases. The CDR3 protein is CASSLDSGSGETQYF. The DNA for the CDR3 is TGTGCCAGCAGCTTAGATAGCGGGAGCGGCGAGACCCAGTACTTC.

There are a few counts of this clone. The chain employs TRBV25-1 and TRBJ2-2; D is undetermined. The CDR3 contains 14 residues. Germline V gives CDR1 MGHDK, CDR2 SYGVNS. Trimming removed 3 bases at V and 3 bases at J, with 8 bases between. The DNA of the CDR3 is TGTGCCAGCAGTGACGGGTCAGACACCGGGGAGCTGTTTTTT. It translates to CASSDGSDTGELFF.

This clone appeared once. CDR3 coding DNA: TGTGCCAGCAGCCCAGGGGGGACTGCTTTGGAGACCCAGTACTTC. Its protein product is CASSPGGTALETQYF. J is TRBJ2-5 and V is TRBV7-9; weak D call: TRBD1 (7 bases). Germline assignment: CDR1 SEHNR and CDR2 FQNEAQ (reference sequence). The CDR3 length is 15 residues. V was pared by 5 bases and J by 5 bases, with 18 bases between.